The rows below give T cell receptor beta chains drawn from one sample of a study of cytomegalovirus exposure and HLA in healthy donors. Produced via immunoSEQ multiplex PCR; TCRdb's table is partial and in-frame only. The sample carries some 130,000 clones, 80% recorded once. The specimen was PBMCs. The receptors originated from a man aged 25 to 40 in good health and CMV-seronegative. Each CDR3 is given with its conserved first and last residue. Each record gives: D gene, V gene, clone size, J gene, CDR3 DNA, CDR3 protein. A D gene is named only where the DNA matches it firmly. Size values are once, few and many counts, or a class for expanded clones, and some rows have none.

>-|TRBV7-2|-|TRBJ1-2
TGTGCCAGCAGCCCTAGGATGGGCTCGGGGGGCTACACCTTC
CASSPRMGSGGYTF
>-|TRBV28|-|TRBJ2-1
TGTGCCAGCACCCCTTTGGGGGAGGAGTACAATGAGCAGTTCTTC
CASTPLGEEYNEQFF
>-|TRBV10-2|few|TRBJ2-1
TGCGCCAGCAGTCGGGTTGATGAGCAGTTCTTC
CASSRVDEQFF
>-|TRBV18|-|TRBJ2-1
TGTGCCAGCTCACCAATGTCCTTAGACTACAATGAGCAGTTCTTC
CASSPMSLDYNEQFF
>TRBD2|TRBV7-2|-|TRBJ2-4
TGTGCCAGCACCGAAATGGGGGGGTTAGCCAAAAACATTCAGTACTTC
CASTEMGGLAKNIQYF
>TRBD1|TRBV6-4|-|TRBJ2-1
TGTGCCAGCAGTGACTCGGTAGGACAGGGGGGTAGTGAGCAGTTCTTC
CASSDSVGQGGSEQFF
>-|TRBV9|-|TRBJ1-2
TGTGCCAGCAGCGCCTGGGACACGGCCAACTATGGCTACACCTTC
CASSAWDTANYGYTF
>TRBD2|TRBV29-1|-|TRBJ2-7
TGCAGCGTTGGGGACTACTCCTACGAGCAGTACTTC
CSVGDYSYEQYF
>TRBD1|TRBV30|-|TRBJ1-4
TGTGCCTGGGGGGAGGGACAGGGGTATGAAAAACTGTTTTTT
CAWGEGQGYEKLFF
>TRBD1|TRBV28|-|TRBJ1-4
TGTGCCAGCACCGGGACAGGGGTGGAAAAACTGTTTTTT
CASTGTGVEKLFF
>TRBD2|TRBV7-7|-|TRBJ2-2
TGTGCTAGCAGCTCCGGACTAGTCAGTACCGGGGAGCTGTTTTTT
CASSSGLVSTGELFF
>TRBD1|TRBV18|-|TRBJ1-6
TGTGCCAGCTCACCACAGGGGGCCCGGAATTCACCCCTCCACTTT
CASSPQGARNSPLHF
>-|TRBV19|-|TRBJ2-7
TGTGCCAGTAGTATAGACCGAGAGGGGGAAAGCTCCTACGAGCAGTACTTC
CASSIDREGESSYEQYF
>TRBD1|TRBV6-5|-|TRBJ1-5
TGTGCCAGCGGTAGACAGGGGGGTAATCAGCCCCAGCATTTT
CASGRQGGNQPQHF
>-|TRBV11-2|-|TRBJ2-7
TGTGCCAGCAGCTATACCTACTACGAGCAGTACTTC
CASSYTYYEQYF
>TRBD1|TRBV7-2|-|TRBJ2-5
TGTGCCAGCAGCTATGGGACAGGACAAGAGACCCAGTACTTC
CASSYGTGQETQYF
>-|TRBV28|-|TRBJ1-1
TGTGCCAGCAGCCTTATGTACACTGAAGCTTTCTTT
CASSLMYTEAFF
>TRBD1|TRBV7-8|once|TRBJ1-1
TGTGCCAGCAGCTTTGACAGGGGGCGGGTTGAAGCTTTCTTT
CASSFDRGRVEAFF
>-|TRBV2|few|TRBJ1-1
TGTGCCAGCAGTGAGGCCGATGGGAACACTGAAGCTTTCTTT
CASSEADGNTEAFF
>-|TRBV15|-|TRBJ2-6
TGTGCCACCACCCGACGGGACAACCGGCTCTCTGGGGCCAACGTCCTGACTTTC
CATTRRDNRLSGANVLTF
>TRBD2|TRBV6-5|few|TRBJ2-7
TGTGCCAGCTCCCCTAGCGGGAGGTATCACGAGCAGTACTTC
CASSPSGRYHEQYF
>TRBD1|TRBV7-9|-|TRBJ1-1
TGTGCCAGCAGCAGGCCCTCCTTGACAGGGGTCACTGAAGCTTTCTTT
CASSRPSLTGVTEAFF
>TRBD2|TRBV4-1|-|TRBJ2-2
TGCGCCAGCAGCCCAACTGGACTAGCGGGACCCGGGGAGCTGTTTTTT
CASSPTGLAGPGELFF
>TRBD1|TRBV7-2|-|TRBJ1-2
TGTGCCAGCAGCCCGGGGACAGGGAGTAGAAGTTTCAATGGCTACACCTTC
CASSPGTGSRSFNGYTF
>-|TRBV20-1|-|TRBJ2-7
TGCAGTGCTCAGACTGGCTACGAGCAGTACTTC
CSAQTGYEQYF
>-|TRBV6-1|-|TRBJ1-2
TGTGCCAGCAGTGCCAGGGTCTTGGGCTACACCTTC
CASSARVLGYTF
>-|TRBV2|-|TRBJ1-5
TGTGCCAGCAGTGAACAGGGTACGGCCAGTTACCAGCCCCAGCATTTT
CASSEQGTASYQPQHF
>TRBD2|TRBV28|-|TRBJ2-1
TGTGCCAGCAGTGAAGCCGGGACTAGCGCCTCCTACAATGAGCAGTTCTTC
CASSEAGTSASYNEQFF
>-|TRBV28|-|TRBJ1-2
TGTGCCAGCAGCCGTACAGGGTACTATGGCTACACCTTC
CASSRTGYYGYTF
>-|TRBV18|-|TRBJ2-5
TGTGCCAGCTCACCATCACTAGGGGAGACCCAGTACTTC
CASSPSLGETQYF
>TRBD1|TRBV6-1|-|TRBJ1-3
TGTGCCAGCAAAGAGGGGGCGAACACCATATATTTT
CASKEGANTIYF
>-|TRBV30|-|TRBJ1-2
TGTGCCTGGAGTGGACTAGGTGGCTACACCTTC
CAWSGLGGYTF
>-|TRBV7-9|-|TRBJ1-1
TGTGCCAGCCGTGGACAGATGAACACTGAAGCTTTCTTT
CASRGQMNTEAFF
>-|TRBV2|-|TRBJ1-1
TGTGCCAGCAGTACAGGGTACGCTGAAGCTTTCTTT
CASSTGYAEAFF
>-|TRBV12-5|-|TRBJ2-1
TGTGCTAGCTTCTTTAACAATGAGCAGTTCTTC
CASFFNNEQFF
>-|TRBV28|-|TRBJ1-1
TGTGCCAGCAGACCAACCCCCGGGAACCGAAGGTCTGAAGCTTTCTTT
CASRPTPGNRRSEAFF
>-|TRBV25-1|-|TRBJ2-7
TGTGCCAGCAGTGGCCCGGGACTTGGTGAGCAGTACTTC
CASSGPGLGEQYF
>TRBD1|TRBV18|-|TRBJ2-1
TGTGCCAGCTCACCGGGGGGACAGGGGTCCTACAATGAGCAGTTCTTC
CASSPGGQGSYNEQFF
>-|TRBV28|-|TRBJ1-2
TGTGCCAGCAGTCCGCTAAACTATGGCTACACCTTC
CASSPLNYGYTF
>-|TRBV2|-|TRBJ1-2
TGTGCCAGCAGTGAAGATGGGGCCTTCCCTAGCGAGGGCTACACCTTC
CASSEDGAFPSEGYTF
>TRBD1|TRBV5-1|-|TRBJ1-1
TGCGCCAGCGGGAGGACAGGGCCGGAGAACACTGAAGCTTTCTTT
CASGRTGPENTEAFF
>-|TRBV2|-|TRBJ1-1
TGTGCCAGCAGTAAAACAAGAAACACTGAAGCTTTCTTT
CASSKTRNTEAFF
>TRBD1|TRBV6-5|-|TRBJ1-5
TGTGCCAGCAGCAGACAGGGGGCGGTTCAGCCCCAGCATTTT
CASSRQGAVQPQHF